Listed here are 27 T cell receptor beta chains from one sample, sequenced in a study of spatial heterogeneity in lung cancer. The sample's time point: sample taken at primary tumor resection. TCRdb re-derived calls from the 5' RACE reads in MiXCR, one entry per CDR3 protein. The sample shows fewer than 7,000 distinct CDR3 sequences, about 13% of them seen only once. The source was normal lung tissue next to the tumor, collected at surgery. Receptor source: a female donor with early-stage non-small cell lung cancer.

By share of the sample, this clonotype is medium-sized. The V call is TRBV20-1, the J call TRBJ2-7, with 10 nucleotides matching TRBD2. The CDR3 contains 15 residues. The ends lost 2 bases at V and 1 base at J; junction bases unmatched: 5. Germline V gives CDR1 DFQATT, CDR2 SNEGSKA (reference sequence). The CDR3, as DNA: TGCAGTGCTAGACCGGGGACTAGCGCTTCCTACGAGCAGTACTTC. Its translation is CSARPGTSASYEQYF.

V gene TRBV18 combines with J gene TRBJ1-1; D remains ambiguous. V dropped 6 bases and J dropped 0 bases, with 17 bases sitting between them. The CDR3 is 16 amino acids. Germline CDR1 and CDR2: KGHSH and LQKENI. CDR3 region: CASSPTYSAMNTEAFF. The CDR3 DNA is TGTGCCAGCTCGCCGACATACAGTGCGATGAACACTGAAGCTTTCTTT.

This clonotype was seen only a few times. Compared with germline, one end of the junction differs, possibly owing to a read error. The chain joins TRBV7-7 to TRBJ2-5, with 13 bases fitting TRBD2. The CDR3 has 16 residues. Germline CDR1 SSHAT, CDR2 FNYEAQ (reference sequence). The CDR3 region is CASSLRLAGGQETQYF. The CDR3 DNA reads TGTGCTAGCAGCCTACGACTAGCGGGGGGTCAAGAGACCCAGTACTTC.

Within the sample, this clonotype is medium-sized. The chain uses TRBV30 and TRBJ1-1; D not resolved. V was cut by 1 base and J by 1 base, with 16 bases left in between. Germline-derived CDR1 and CDR2 are GTSNPN and SVGIG (reference sequence). The CDR3 is 16 residues long. CDR3 in amino acids: CAWSGTDYGSNTEAFF. Written as DNA, the CDR3 is TGTGCCTGGAGTGGGACTGATTATGGTTCGAACACTGAAGCTTTCTTT.

This clonotype rates as large. This sequence joins TRBV6-2 or TRBV6-3 and TRBJ1-5; unclear D gene. Trimming pared 3 bases from V and 7 bases from J, leaving 7 bases between. Per the germline V gene, CDR1 is MNHEY and CDR2 is SVGEGT. The CDR3 covers 12 residues. This CDR3 is CASSYRLQPQHF. The CDR3 nucleotides read TGTGCCAGCAGTTATCGCCTCCAGCCCCAGCATTTT.

This clonotype appeared many times. This sequence joins TRBV2 and TRBJ2-2; D call uncertain. V lost 0 bases and J lost 2, with 10 bases in between. The CDR3 covers 16 residues. Germline CDR1 SNHLY, CDR2 FYNNEI. The CDR3 bases are TGTGCCAGCAGTGAAGCCCGACTGGGTAACACCGGGGAGCTGTTTTTT. The encoded protein is CASSEARLGNTGELFF.

The chain is built from TRBV10-3 and TRBJ1-2; the match to TRBD1 covers 10 bases. Germline V gene sequence: CDR1 ENHRY, CDR2 SYGVKD. Losses at the gene ends were 10 bases for V and 2 bases for J; bases not matched to a gene: 7. The length of the CDR3 is 14 residues. The CDR3 loop is CANSGDRGNYGYTF. DNA of the CDR3: TGTGCCAACTCTGGGGACAGGGGAAACTATGGCTACACCTTC.

By proportion, this clonotype is medium-sized. The J gene is TRBJ2-5, the V gene TRBV28; the D call may be TRBD1 or TRBD2 (5 bases each). The V gene lost 5 bases and the J gene lost 5 bases, with 18 bases spanning the gap. Germline values: CDR1 MDHEN, CDR2 SYDVKM. There are 15 residues in the CDR3. The CDR3 DNA reads as TGTGCCAGCAGTCCGGGACGGAACCCTGTGGAGACCCAGTACTTC. Its protein product is CASSPGRNPVETQYF. The whole variable domain, remainder taken from reference TRBV28 and TRBJ2-5, is DVKVTQSSRYLVKRTGEKVFLECVQDMDHENMFWYRQDPGLGLRLIYFSYDVKMKEKGDIPEGYSVSREKKERFSLILESASTNQTSMYLCASSPGRNPVETQYFGPGTRLLVL.

This clonotype rates as medium-sized (0.01 to 0.1%). Here the CDR3 DNA reads TGTGCCAGCAGTACCACAGGGGGGGCGGCTAACGAGCAGTACGTC. It is translated as CASSTTGGAANEQYV. The chain carries TRBV28 and TRBJ2-7; the D gene is possibly TRBD1 (8 bases). Germline-derived CDR1 and CDR2 are MDHEN and SYDVKM. CDR3 size: 15 residues. V gave up 5 bases and J gave up 5 bases, with 19 bases separating them.

In its sample, this clonotype is medium-sized (0.01 to 0.1%). The J gene is TRBJ1-5, the V gene TRBV20-1, with D unclear. The CDR3 loop spans 15 amino acids. The germline V and J ends were trimmed by 6 bases and 1 base, with 16 bases remaining between them. Germline-derived CDR1 and CDR2 are DFQATT and SNEGSKA (reference sequence). CDR3 protein: CSAPRSSGSNQPQHF. CDR3 DNA: TGCAGTGCCCCCCGTAGTAGTGGGAGCAATCAGCCCCAGCATTTT.

This clonotype is medium-sized within its sample. This chain joins TRBV20-1 and TRBJ2-5; 9 nucleotides align to TRBD1. V was clipped by 4 bases and J by 5 bases; unmatched bases: 11. Germline V CDR1 and CDR2: DFQATT, SNEGSKA (reference sequence). This CDR3 is 15 amino acids long. The CDR3 protein is CSANDIQGAGETQYF. CDR3 sequence (DNA): TGCAGTGCTAACGACATACAGGGGGCTGGGGAGACCCAGTACTTC.

The V call is TRBV12-3 or TRBV12-4, the J call TRBJ2-2; D is perhaps TRBD1 or TRBD2 (7 bases each). There are 18 residues in the CDR3. The V gene lost 4 bases and the J gene lost 4 bases, with 22 bases spanning the gap. CDR3 DNA: TGTGCCAGCAGTTCGGCCCCAGGGGGGGGAACGTCCACCGGGGAGCTGTTTTTT. It translates to CASSSAPGGGTSTGELFF.

This clonotype is categorized as medium-sized. The J gene is TRBJ2-3, the V gene TRBV19, with 10 nucleotides matching TRBD2. CDR1 and CDR2 (germline): LNHDA, SQIVND (reference sequence). V shed 8 bases, J shed 6 bases, and the junction held 8 bases outside the gene matches. There are 14 residues in the CDR3. In DNA form, the CDR3 reads TGTGCCAGTGCGGGGGGACTAGCGAGCGATACGCAGTATTTT. Translated: CASAGGLASDTQYF.

This clonotype is labeled as medium-sized. This chain uses TRBV20-1 with TRBJ2-3, with D uncertain. Germline CDR1 and CDR2: DFQATT and SNEGSKA (reference sequence). The CDR3 is 11 residues long. V was clipped by 5 bases and J by 2 bases, with 5 bases between them. CDR3 nucleotide sequence: TGCAGTGCTCTAGTCACAGATACGCAGTATTTT. Translation gives CSALVTDTQYF.

This clonotype was recorded many times. This chain links TRBV3-1 with TRBJ2-7, with D maybe TRBD2 (6 bases). Between the trimmed V and J ends, which lost 0 bases and 7 bases, there was a span of 13 bases. Germline CDR1 is LGHDT and CDR2 is YNNKEL (reference sequence). The CDR3 is made up of 14 amino acids. The CDR3 spells CASSQERAGREQYF. CDR3 coding DNA: TGTGCCAGCAGCCAAGAAAGGGCAGGGAGGGAGCAGTACTTC.

This clonotype is categorized as large. CDR3 sequence: CASSLGGPRIIEQFF. CDR3 in DNA: TGCGCCAGCAGCTTGGGCGGCCCCCGCATAATTGAGCAGTTCTTC. The rearrangement joins TRBV5-1 to TRBJ2-1; no clear D gene. This CDR3 contains 15 residues. V lost 0 bases and J lost 9, with 16 bases in between. In germline, CDR1 is SGHRS, CDR2 YFSETQ. Filled out from reference TRBV5-1 and TRBJ2-1, the complete variable domain reads KAGVTQTPRYLIKTRGQQVTLSCSPISGHRSVSWYQQTPGQGLQFLFEYFSETQRNKGNFPGRFSGRQFSNSRSEMNVSTLELGDSALYLCASSLGGPRIIEQFFGPGTRLTVL.

This clonotype is medium-sized. This chain connects TRBV18 to TRBJ2-2, with D unclear. Germline CDR1 KGHSH, CDR2 LQKENI. This CDR3 comprises 15 residues. The V and J ends lost 3 bases and 0 bases respectively, with 8 bases between them. The DNA of the CDR3 is TGTGCCAGCTCACCCCCAGTCGCGAACACCGGGGAGCTGTTTTTT. Translation gives CASSPPVANTGELFF. Drawing the rest from reference TRBV18 and TRBJ2-2, the complete variable domain is NAGVMQNPRHLVRRRGQEARLRCSPMKGHSHVYWYRQLPEEGLKFMVYLQKENIIDESGMPKERFSAEFPKEGPSILRIQQVVRGDSAAYFCASSPPVANTGELFFGEGSRLTVL.

By proportion, this clonotype is medium-sized. The chain carries TRBV20-1 and TRBJ2-2; D possibly corresponds to TRBD1 (7 bases). The V gene's germline CDR1 is DFQATT and CDR2 SNEGSKA (reference sequence). CDR3 size: 14 residues. V lost 2 bases and J 7 bases, leaving 14 bases between the germline ends. For the CDR3, the DNA is TGCAGTGCTAGACGGAGGGGGCGAGTCGGGGAGCTGTTTTTT. It encodes CSARRRGRVGELFF.

This clonotype was observed at least ten times. The genes are TRBV7-8 and TRBJ1-5; a weak D match, TRBD1 (6 bases). The length of the CDR3 is 15 residues. Germline CDR1 and CDR2: SGHVS and FQNEAQ. Trimming took 5 bases from V and 0 from J, leaving 11 bases between them. CDR3 amino acids: CASSPTDSSNQPQHF. For the CDR3, the DNA is TGTGCCAGCAGCCCAACGGACAGTAGCAATCAGCCCCAGCATTTT.

This clonotype was picked up a small number of times. This sequence joins TRBV3-1 and TRBJ1-3, with no clear D. V gave up 4 bases and J gave up 6 bases, with 7 bases separating them. Germline V gene lookup returns CDR1 LGHDT and CDR2 YNNKEL (reference sequence). The CDR3 length is 12 residues. CDR3 in DNA: TGTGCCAGCAGCCCCGGGCCAAACACCATATATTTT. Amino acid sequence: CASSPGPNTIYF.

This clonotype was seen many times. CDR3 nucleotides: TGTGCCACCAGTATAGGCAGCACAGATACGCAGTATTTT. Translation: CATSIGSTDTQYF. The chain uses TRBV24-1 and TRBJ2-3; no clear D gene. Trimming stripped 6 bases from V and 0 bases from J, with 6 bases between. Germline V gene sequence: CDR1 KGHDR, CDR2 SFDVKD. The CDR3 covers 13 residues.

This clonotype was picked up many times. Being one base from a much bigger clone, this may be a read error. Since no conserved phenylalanine or tryptophan closes the CDR3, a read error is the likely cause. This chain links TRBV7-6 with TRBJ2-5; D gene unclear. V dropped 5 bases and J dropped 2 bases, with 15 bases sitting between them. The CDR3 is 15 residues long. Germline lookup yields CDR1 SGHVS and CDR2 FNYEAQ. The CDR3 loop is CASSPLGPRQETQYL. The CDR3 DNA reads as TGTGCCAGCAGCCCCCTCGGGCCCAGGCAAGAGACCCAGTACCTC.

This clonotype rates as medium-sized (0.01 to 0.1%). The V gene is TRBV20-1, the J gene TRBJ2-6; a possible D gene is TRBD2 (5 bases). V shed 7 bases and J shed 0 bases, with 16 bases lying between them. Germline CDR1 DFQATT, CDR2 SNEGSKA (reference sequence). The CDR3 is 16 residues long. The chain's CDR3 is CSVPDGGFSGANVLTF. In nucleotides, the CDR3 is TGCAGTGTACCAGACGGAGGATTCTCTGGGGCCAACGTCCTGACTTTC.

In its sample, this clonotype is medium-sized. V is TRBV19 and J is TRBJ1-2; TRBD1 agrees at 10 bases. Germline V lookup: CDR1 LNHDA, CDR2 SQIVND (reference sequence). The CDR3 totals 15 residues. V lost 10 bases, J lost 0 bases, and 8 bases stayed unmatched. In DNA form, the CDR3 reads TGTGCCACTCGGGACAGGGGCGAAACTAACTATGGCTACACCTTC. This gives the protein CATRDRGETNYGYTF. Supplemented by reference TRBV19 and TRBJ1-2, the full variable domain reads DGGITQSPKYLFRKEGQNVTLSCEQNLNHDAMYWYRQDPGQGLRLIYYSQIVNDFQKGDIAEGYSVSREKKESFPLTVTSAQKNPTAFYLCATRDRGETNYGYTFGSGTRLTVV.

The sample holds many counts of this clonotype. The chain carries TRBV7-2 and TRBJ2-3; TRBD2 matches 14 bases. V was pared by 1 base and J by 5 bases, with 5 bases of the junction left unmatched. This CDR3 spans 17 amino acids. Germline values: CDR1 SGHTA, CDR2 FQGNSA. Here the CDR3 DNA reads TGTGCCAGCAGCTTAGAATGGACTAGCGGGGGGATAGATACGCAGTATTTT. Translation gives CASSLEWTSGGIDTQYF.

This clonotype qualifies as medium-sized. The chain joins TRBV4-3 to TRBJ2-6, with D possibly matching TRBD1 (5 bases). V was trimmed by 0 bases and J by 1 base, leaving 7 bases between them. The CDR3 extends over 16 amino acids. Per germline, CDR1 LGHNA and CDR2 YSLEER. The CDR3 loop is CASSQDQGSGANVLTF. CDR3 nucleotide sequence: TGCGCCAGCAGCCAAGATCAGGGATCTGGGGCCAACGTCCTGACTTTC.

This clonotype is deemed medium-sized. The gene calls are TRBV10-2 and TRBJ2-1; D is possibly TRBD2 (6 bases). CDR1 is WSHSY and CDR2 is SAAADI in the germline V gene. The V and J ends lost 2 bases and 9 bases respectively, with 17 bases between them. The CDR3 is made up of 15 amino acids. The CDR3 protein is CASSENDLGGGEQFF. CDR3 coding DNA: TGCGCCAGCAGTGAGAACGACTTGGGGGGAGGTGAGCAGTTCTTC.